This TCR beta chain was captured in a study of blood T cell repertoires in COVID-19. For the study at large: Donors in the United States, Italy and Spain gave samples during acute or convalescent COVID-19. T cells, B-cell-depleted T cells, or PBMCs supplied cDNA or gDNA.

Germline CDR1 reads KGHDR; CDR2 reads SFDVKD. V shed 5 bases and J shed 7 bases, with 6 bases lying between them. This CDR3 region has 11 residues. This clone was found a few times. Authors' methods: Reference gene primer amplification gave nucleated cell count estimates. Measured with immunoSEQ multiplex PCR; TCRdb has only the in-frame clones, and not every one. D and trimming were read from the DNA, whereas the V and J calls and clone size are those reported in that table. The sample has fewer than 400,000 clones, roughly 85% seen once; the top ten hold 1.9%. Participants spanned ages about 18 to 95 years and resided in fewer than 30 US areas.

The sequence was obtained from a woman younger than 45 who had been exposed to COVID-19. Material for sequencing was PBMCs or T cells enriched from blood (not recorded which). This chain joins TRBV24-1 and TRBJ2-3, with no clear D. Written as DNA, the CDR3 is TGTGCCACCAGTGTGGCCAATACGCAGTATTTT. This translates into CATSVANTQYF.